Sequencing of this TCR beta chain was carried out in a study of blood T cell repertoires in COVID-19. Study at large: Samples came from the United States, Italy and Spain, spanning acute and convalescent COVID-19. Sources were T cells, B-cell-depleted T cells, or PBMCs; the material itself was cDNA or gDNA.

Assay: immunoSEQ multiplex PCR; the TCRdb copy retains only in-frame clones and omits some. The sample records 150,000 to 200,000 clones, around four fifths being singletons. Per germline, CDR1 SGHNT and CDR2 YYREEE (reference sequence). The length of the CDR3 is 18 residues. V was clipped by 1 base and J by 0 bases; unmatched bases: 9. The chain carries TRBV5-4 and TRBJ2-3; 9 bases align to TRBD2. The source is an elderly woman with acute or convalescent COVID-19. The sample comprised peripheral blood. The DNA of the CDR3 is TGTGCCAGCAGCTTGTTTGGGAGCGGGGGGACTAGCACAGATACGCAGTATTTT. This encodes CASSLFGSGGTSTDTQYF.